One sample yielded the 25 T cell receptor beta chains listed below, sequenced in a study of identical twins. MiXCR was run by TCRdb on the 5' RACE reads, yielding one entry per CDR3 protein. The sample has about 300,000 distinct CDR3 sequences, about 12% seen once. This sample was also put to use in a study of yellow fever vaccine responses in identical twins.

The sequencing input was CD8+ T cells sorted from blood. The origin of the receptors is a woman aged 18-29 years in good health.

In this sample, this clonotype turned up many times. This chain links TRBV14 with TRBJ1-5, with D perhaps matching TRBD1 (6 bases). CDR1 and CDR2 from the germline V gene are SGHDN and FVKESK. V was trimmed by 1 base and J by 3 bases, leaving 10 bases between them. The CDR3 spans 15 residues. The CDR3 sequence is CASSQGQGPNQPQHF. The CDR3 DNA reads TGTGCCAGCAGCCAAGGGCAGGGGCCCAATCAGCCCCAGCATTTT.

This clonotype was counted ten times or more. CDR3 residues: CSAETSYEQYF. The CDR3 bases are TGCAGCGCTGAGACTTCGTACGAGCAGTACTTC. J is TRBJ2-7 and V is TRBV29-1; D is ambiguous. CDR1 is SQVTM, CDR2 ANQGSEA, per germline. The CDR3 is 11 residues long. With 7 bases removed from V and 4 bases from J, the gap between germline ends came to 11 bases.

V gene TRBV2 combines with J gene TRBJ2-1; 11 bases fit TRBD2. The length of the CDR3 is 17 residues. The V and J ends lost 6 bases and 0 bases, in that order; junction bases with no gene match: 7. The germline V gene encodes CDR1 SNHLY and CDR2 FYNNEI. The CDR3 DNA reads as TGTGCCAGCAGAGATAGCGGGGGGGCCAGCTCCTACAATGAGCAGTTCTTC. Translation: CASRDSGGASSYNEQFF.

The chain carries TRBV4-1 and TRBJ1-6; D uncertain. Deletions cut 1 base from V and 10 bases from J, with 8 bases between. The germline V gene encodes CDR1 MGHRA and CDR2 YSYEKL. The length of the CDR3 is 13 residues. The CDR3, as DNA: TGCGCCAGCAGCCAAGCAGCTGAATCACCCCTCCACTTT. Its translation is CASSQAAESPLHF.

The genes are TRBV12-5 and TRBJ1-2; possible D gene TRBD1, 5 bases. Looked up from germline, CDR1 is LGHNT and CDR2 is FRNRAP. This CDR3 is built from 14 residues. The V end lost 1 base, the J end lost 4 bases, and 10 bases lay between the germline ends. This chain's CDR3 is CASGLEQGVYGYTF. In nucleotides, the CDR3 is TGTGCTAGTGGTTTGGAGCAGGGCGTCTATGGCTACACCTTC.

This clonotype showed up many times. This chain joins TRBV7-7 and TRBJ2-5; TRBD1 matches at 7 bases. CDR1 and CDR2 (germline): SSHAT, FNYEAQ (reference sequence). The CDR3 runs to 14 residues. V lost 4 bases to trimming and J lost 1 base; unmatched junction nucleotides: 3. CDR3: CASSSRDSQETQYF. CDR3 bases: TGTGCCAGCAGCTCCCGGGACAGCCAAGAGACCCAGTACTTC.

This clonotype occurred many times. The CDR3 here is CAISERPTVSGANVLTF. In DNA, the CDR3 is TGTGCCATCAGTGAGCGGCCGACAGTCTCTGGGGCCAACGTCCTGACTTTC. The chain uses TRBV10-3 and TRBJ2-6; a possible D gene is TRBD1 (5 bases). Germline CDR1 is ENHRY and CDR2 is SYGVKD. Deletions cut 2 bases from V and 0 bases from J, with 11 bases between. The CDR3 is 17 residues long.

This clonotype was observed at least ten times. The chain joins TRBV5-5 to TRBJ1-5; weak D call: TRBD1 (5 bases). The CDR3 has 17 residues. The V and J ends lost 0 bases and 1 base respectively, with 14 bases between them. Looked up from germline, CDR1 is SGHKS and CDR2 is YYEKEE (reference sequence). The CDR3 sequence: CASSLALQGRSNQPQHF. In nucleotides, the CDR3 is TGTGCCAGCAGCTTGGCCCTTCAGGGTAGAAGCAATCAGCCCCAGCATTTT.

This clonotype has only a few counts. This chain uses TRBV12-3 or TRBV12-4 with TRBJ2-7, with a possible D match to TRBD1 (5 bases). V lost 1 base and J lost 0, with 7 bases in between. The CDR3 is 14 residues long. CDR3 residues: CASSLGTRSYEQYF. The CDR3, as DNA: TGTGCCAGCAGTTTAGGGACACGCTCCTACGAGCAGTACTTC.

This clonotype was counted a few times. This chain links TRBV7-8 with TRBJ2-7; D ambiguous. Germline CDR1 and CDR2: SGHVS and FQNEAQ. The CDR3 has 15 residues. V shed 5 bases and J shed 2 bases, with 16 bases lying between them. CDR3 bases: TGTGCCAGCAGCGCAAACGGCCCCTACACCTACGAGCAGTACTTC. Protein sequence: CASSANGPYTYEQYF.

This clonotype came up a few times. This rearrangement joins TRBV28 to TRBJ1-3, with D perhaps TRBD1 (5 bases). The CDR3 is made up of 15 amino acids. Germline CDR1 reads MDHEN; CDR2 reads SYDVKM. V lost 6 bases, J lost 4 bases, and 16 bases lay in between. The DNA of the CDR3 is TGTGCCAGCAGAAGTACGGGGGTCTACGGAAACACCATATATTTT. It yields the protein CASRSTGVYGNTIYF.

This clonotype was counted a few times. This rearrangement joins TRBV11-2 to TRBJ2-7; possibly TRBD2 for D (6 bases). The CDR3 spans 14 residues. CDR1 and CDR2 from the germline V gene are SGHAT and FQNNGV. The V end lost 2 bases, the J end lost 5 bases, and 13 bases lay between the germline ends. This chain's CDR3 is CASSLREVMHEQYV. The CDR3 nucleotides read TGTGCCAGCAGCTTAAGGGAGGTTATGCACGAGCAGTACGTC.

This chain joins TRBV7-9 and TRBJ1-2; 9 nucleotides align to TRBD1. The V segment lost 1 base and the J segment 5 bases; nucleotides outside the gene matches: 5. Germline CDR1 SEHNR, CDR2 FQNEAQ (reference sequence). There are 15 residues in the CDR3. The CDR3 coding sequence is TGTGCCAGCAGCTTAGAGGGACAGGGAAATTATGGCTACACCTTC. Translating gives CASSLEGQGNYGYTF.

This clonotype was detected many times. The J gene is TRBJ2-1, the V gene TRBV7-3, with D possibly being TRBD2 (5 bases). Germline V gene sequence: CDR1 SGHTA, CDR2 FQGTGA. V was cut by 5 bases and J by 0 bases, with 11 bases left in between. CDR3 length equals 15 residues. In DNA form, the CDR3 reads TGTGCCAGCAGCGAAACGGGAAGCTCCTACAATGAGCAGTTCTTC. Translation gives CASSETGSSYNEQFF.

This chain connects TRBV11-2 to TRBJ2-3; a possible D gene is TRBD2 (7 bases). The V gene lost 2 bases and the J gene lost 3 bases, with 15 bases spanning the gap. CDR1 is SGHAT, CDR2 FQNNGV, per germline. This CDR3 region has 16 residues. This CDR3 reads CASSLRGGEGTDTQYF. CDR3 coding DNA: TGTGCCAGCAGCTTACGCGGGGGCGAGGGGACAGATACGCAGTATTTT. Drawing the rest from reference TRBV11-2 and TRBJ2-3, the complete variable domain is EAGVAQSPRYKIIEKRQSVAFWCNPISGHATLYWYQQILGQGPKLLIQFQNNGVVDDSQLPKDRFSAERLKGVDSTLKIQPAKLEDSAVYLCASSLRGGEGTDTQYFGPGTRLTVL.

The chain carries TRBV20-1 and TRBJ2-2; 8 positions agree with TRBD2. With V trimmed by 7 bases and J by 6 bases, 7 bases remained unmatched. Germline V gene sequence: CDR1 DFQATT, CDR2 SNEGSKA (reference sequence). There are 13 residues in the CDR3. Written as DNA, the CDR3 is TGCAGTGTACGGGGGGGAATGGCCGGGGAGCTGTTTTTT. Translation gives CSVRGGMAGELFF.

In this sample, this clonotype turned up a few times. The chain uses TRBV28 and TRBJ2-1; 7 positions match TRBD2. Trimming at V came to 8 bases and at J to 9 bases, leaving 13 bases not matched to a gene. CDR1 and CDR2 (germline): MDHEN, SYDVKM. This CDR3 has 14 amino acids. CDR3 sequence reads: CASGRLASGVEQFF. In DNA form, the CDR3 reads TGTGCCAGCGGACGGTTGGCTAGCGGAGTTGAGCAGTTCTTC.

There are a few counts of this clonotype. DNA for the CDR3: TGTGCCAGCAGCGATACCGGGACAGAGCGCACAGATACGCAGTATTTT. It yields the protein CASSDTGTERTDTQYF. V usage is TRBV9 and J usage is TRBJ2-3, with 7 bases that match TRBD1. The V and J ends lost 3 bases and 1 base, in that order; junction bases with no gene match: 8. The CDR3 is 16 amino acids. Germline V lookup: CDR1 SGDLS, CDR2 YYNGEE.

This clonotype was seen many times. Relative to the germline gene, one junction end is altered; a read error may explain this. The rearrangement links TRBV4-1 to TRBJ2-3; 10 bases are a match to TRBD1. The CDR3 totals 12 residues. The V gene's germline CDR1 is MGHRA and CDR2 YSYEKL. The CDR3 DNA is TGCGCCAGCAGCCAAGGACAGGGGGCGCCCCATTTT. Translation: CASSQGQGAPHF.

The V gene is TRBV28, the J gene TRBJ2-1, with D uncertain. This CDR3 spans 12 amino acids. The germline V gene has CDR1 MDHEN and CDR2 SYDVKM. V was pared by 5 bases and J by 7 bases, with 9 bases between. CDR3 sequence reads: CASSTESNEQFF. DNA of the CDR3: TGTGCCAGCAGTACCGAGTCTAATGAGCAGTTCTTC. Supplemented by reference TRBV28 and TRBJ2-1, the full variable domain reads DVKVTQSSRYLVKRTGEKVFLECVQDMDHENMFWYRQDPGLGLRLIYFSYDVKMKEKGDIPEGYSVSREKKERFSLILESASTNQTSMYLCASSTESNEQFFGPGTRLTVL.

The rearrangement links TRBV27 to TRBJ2-7, with 11 bases that match TRBD1. The CDR3 length is 15 residues. V was pared by 6 bases and J by 4 bases, with 8 bases of the junction left unmatched. CDR1 is MNHEY and CDR2 is SMNVEV in the germline V gene (reference sequence). The chain's CDR3 is CASSYLGDRGYEQYF. CDR3 bases: TGTGCCAGCAGCTATCTGGGGGACAGGGGGTACGAGCAGTACTTC.

The chain joins TRBV25-1 to TRBJ1-4; 11 bases align to TRBD1. The CDR3 consists of 15 residues. The V gene end was trimmed by 3 bases and the J gene end by 8 bases; junction bases not matched to a gene: 5. Germline CDR1 reads MGHDK; CDR2 reads SYGVNS. CDR3 in amino acids: CASSEDRGLREKLFF. CDR3 sequence (DNA): TGTGCCAGCAGTGAGGACAGGGGGCTACGAGAAAAACTGTTTTTT.

This clonotype occurred a few times. This chain joins TRBV4-2 and TRBJ2-1, with 10 bases lining up with TRBD2. V shed 4 bases, J shed 4 bases, and the junction held 4 bases outside the gene matches. CDR3 length equals 15 residues. Germline V CDR1 and CDR2: LGHNA, YNFKEQ. CDR3 sequence (DNA): TGTGCCAGCAGCCCCGGGACTAGCGATTACAATGAGCAGTTCTTC. Amino acid sequence: CASSPGTSDYNEQFF.

In this sample, this clonotype turned up a few times. The chain joins TRBV6-1 to TRBJ1-2, with D tentatively TRBD1 (5 bases). Germline V gene lookup returns CDR1 MNHNS and CDR2 SASEGT. V lost 6 bases and J 7 bases, leaving 15 bases between the germline ends. This CDR3 region has 13 residues. The CDR3 here is CASSPTGGGGYTF. The CDR3 DNA reads TGTGCCAGCAGCCCAACCGGGGGTGGTGGCTACACCTTC.

This clonotype turned up a few times. The gene calls are TRBV14 and TRBJ2-1, with D possibly matching TRBD1 (7 bases). V dropped 1 base and J dropped 4 bases, with 11 bases sitting between them. This CDR3 region has 15 residues. Germline V gene lookup returns CDR1 SGHDN and CDR2 FVKESK. The DNA of the CDR3 is TGTGCCAGCAGCCAAGGCGGGACAGTATACAATGAGCAGTTCTTC. Protein sequence: CASSQGGTVYNEQFF.